This is a list of T cell receptor beta chains from one sample in a study of T cells after yellow fever vaccination. TCRdb reanalysed the 5' RACE reads using MiXCR and keeps one entry per CDR3 protein. The table lists 550,000 or so distinct CDR3 sequences, less than 20% of them singletons. The sample here was PBMCs, taken 15 days after the yellow fever booster vaccination. The receptor source for this set is a man younger than 45 who received the YFV17D yellow fever vaccine. Both conserved end residues are part of each CDR3. Fields, in order: J gene, clone size, V gene, D gene, CDR3 DNA, CDR3 protein. The D gene is left open where the match is weak. Clone size appears in some rows only: once, few, many, or a class for an expanded clone.

>TRBJ1-2|few|TRBV5-6|-
TGTGCCAGCAGCTCCTTGTGGACGTCATCTTCTAACTATGGCTACACCTTC
CASSSLWTSSSNYGYTF
>TRBJ1-3|few|TRBV7-2|-
TGTGCCAGCAGCGACACGGCCTCAGGAAACACCATATATTTT
CASSDTASGNTIYF
>TRBJ2-7|-|TRBV3-1|TRBD2
TGTGCCAGCAGCCCCTCCACCGCGGGACTAGCGGTCTACGAGCAGTACTTC
CASSPSTAGLAVYEQYF
>TRBJ2-7|few|TRBV28|-
TGTGCCAAAGCAGGGGTCGCCTCCTACGAGCAGTACTTC
CAKAGVASYEQYF
>TRBJ2-7|few|TRBV7-6|-
TGTGCCAGCAGCTTTGGCAGGGAGGACGAGCAGTACTTC
CASSFGREDEQYF
>TRBJ1-5|few|TRBV12-3/TRBV12-4|-
TGTGCCAGCAGTTTTTACGGGAATCAGCCCCAGCATTTT
CASSFYGNQPQHF
>TRBJ2-2|-|TRBV6-5|TRBD1
TGTGCCAGCAGTTATGGGACAGGGGCCAGCGGGGAGCTGTTTTTT
CASSYGTGASGELFF
>TRBJ2-7|many|TRBV7-9|TRBD1
TGTGCCAGCAGCTCCTTGGACAGGGTAGACTACGAGCAGTACTTC
CASSSLDRVDYEQYF
>TRBJ2-7|-|TRBV20-1|TRBD1
TGCAGTGCTAGAGGACAGGGGGCAGGGAGCTACGAGCAGTACTTC
CSARGQGAGSYEQYF
>TRBJ2-7|-|TRBV20-1|TRBD2
TGCAGTGCCGTTCCCGGGACTAGCAGCTACGAGCAGTACTTC
CSAVPGTSSYEQYF
>TRBJ2-3|few|TRBV6-2/TRBV6-3|-
TGTGCCAGCAGTTACCGCTGGGAGGCAGATACGCAGTATTTT
CASSYRWEADTQYF
>TRBJ2-3|few|TRBV6-4|-
TGTGCCAGCAGTGAATTAGGGCGGAGTTCCACGCAGTATTTT
CASSELGRSSTQYF
>TRBJ2-1|few|TRBV29-1|TRBD2
TGCAGCTCTTCACCCCGGGGGGGCTACAATGAGCAGTTCTTC
CSSSPRGGYNEQFF
>TRBJ2-1|-|TRBV7-8|TRBD1
TGTGCCAGCAGTACGGACAGGCCAAATGAGCAGTTCTTC
CASSTDRPNEQFF
>TRBJ2-7|-|TRBV7-7|TRBD1
TGTGCTAGCAGCTTGGGATTACCGGGACAGGGGAAAGGAGAGCAGTACTTC
CASSLGLPGQGKGEQYF
>TRBJ2-1|few|TRBV6-5|-
TGTGCCAGCAGTTTCGCCGGGACCTCGCCCAATGAGCAGTTCTTC
CASSFAGTSPNEQFF
>TRBJ2-7|few|TRBV5-1|TRBD2
TGCGCCAGCAGGCCCCCGGGACTAGCGGGAGTTAGTTCCTACGAGCAGTACTTC
CASRPPGLAGVSSYEQYF
>TRBJ2-5|few|TRBV3-1|-
TGTGCCAGCAGCCAAGATCTCGAGGTGGGCGCCCCGGGGACCCAGTACTTC
CASSQDLEVGAPGTQYF
>TRBJ2-1|many|TRBV7-2|TRBD2
TGTGCCAGCAGCCCCCCTAGCGGGAGCTCTAATGAGCAGTTCTTC
CASSPPSGSSNEQFF
>TRBJ1-5|few|TRBV29-1|-
TGCAGCGTTGGGGACGATCAGCCCCAGCATTTT
CSVGDDQPQHF
>TRBJ1-2|-|TRBV7-6|-
TGTGCCAGCAGCCCCACCGGGACACTGAGGAATGGCTACACCTTC
CASSPTGTLRNGYTF
>TRBJ2-2|few|TRBV4-3|-
TGCGCCAGCAGCCGCGGACTGGAGAGGAGTGTCGGGGAGCTGTTTTTT
CASSRGLERSVGELFF
>TRBJ1-1|-|TRBV7-2|TRBD1
TGTGCCAGCAGCCGTGACAGGGCGATGTTCCGGAACACTGAAGCTTTCTTT
CASSRDRAMFRNTEAFF
>TRBJ1-5|-|TRBV19|-
TGTGCCAGTAGTATTCTTCAGGGTTTGTATAGCAATCAGCCCCAGCATTTT
CASSILQGLYSNQPQHF
>TRBJ1-2|few|TRBV30|-
TGTGCCTGGAGCCGAAACTATGGCTACACCTTC
CAWSRNYGYTF
>TRBJ1-1|few|TRBV29-1|-
TGCAGCGTGACCGAGGGGTCGCTAGGGACTGAAGCTTTCTTT
CSVTEGSLGTEAFF
>TRBJ1-1|-|TRBV20-1|-
TGCAGTGCTAGAGATATGGGGTTGAACACTGAAGCTTTCTTT
CSARDMGLNTEAFF
>TRBJ2-2|-|TRBV12-3/TRBV12-4|-
TGTGCCAGCAGCAGACTAGAGAACACCGGGGAGCTGTTTTTT
CASSRLENTGELFF
>TRBJ2-4|-|TRBV5-1|TRBD1
TGCGCCAGCAGCTTCTTCGGAGCGGACAGGGGGGAGGGCATTCAGTACTTC
CASSFFGADRGEGIQYF
>TRBJ2-5|-|TRBV7-2|-
TGTGCCAGCAGCTCCGTTCGGGATATCAAGACCCAGTACTTC
CASSSVRDIKTQYF
>TRBJ2-2|few|TRBV10-3|-
TGTGCCATCAGTGTTAGGGAACACACCGGGGAGCTGTTTTTT
CAISVREHTGELFF
>TRBJ2-1|-|TRBV28|TRBD2
TGTGCCAGCAGTTTAAGTATAAGCGGGAGTCACTACAATGAGCAGTTCTTC
CASSLSISGSHYNEQFF
>TRBJ2-3|many|TRBV12-3/TRBV12-4|-
TGTGCCAGCAGGGAGGGACTTGGCACAGATACGCAGTATTTT
CASREGLGTDTQYF
>TRBJ1-1|many|TRBV20-1|-
TGCAGTGCTTCCCATCGACAGAGAGGTACTGAAGCTTTCTTT
CSASHRQRGTEAFF
>TRBJ1-5|few|TRBV28|-
TGTGCCACCGCATATTTTTTACAAGACAGTAGCAATCAGCCCCAGCATTTT
CATAYFLQDSSNQPQHF
>TRBJ2-1|few|TRBV29-1|-
TGCAGCCTCCTTGGGCGGGAATCGGCGGAGCAGTTCTTC
CSLLGRESAEQFF
>TRBJ2-3|few|TRBV27|TRBD1
TGTGCCAGCACCAGGGGGACAGCTCGCACAGATACGCAGTATTTT
CASTRGTARTDTQYF
>TRBJ2-3|few|TRBV7-2|-
TGTGCCAGCAGCTTAGGGGGAATTGGTACAGATACGCAGTATTTT
CASSLGGIGTDTQYF
>TRBJ2-1|-|TRBV20-1|-
TGCAGTGCCCAGGAGAGCCCGGACAATGAGCAGTTCTTC
CSAQESPDNEQFF
>TRBJ2-5|few|TRBV7-3|-
TGTGCCAGCAGCTCGATCCCCCAAGAGACCCAGTACTTC
CASSSIPQETQYF
>TRBJ2-1|-|TRBV20-1|-
TGCAGTGCTAGAGATCCGGACCAGGGCGACTACAATGAGCAGTTCTTC
CSARDPDQGDYNEQFF
>TRBJ1-4|-|TRBV5-6|-
TGTGCCAGCAGCTTGAAGACCGTATATGGTGAAAAACTGTTTTTT
CASSLKTVYGEKLFF
>TRBJ2-1|-|TRBV12-3/TRBV12-4|-
TGTGCCAGCAGTCGCGGGACTGTCAATGAGCAGTTCTTC
CASSRGTVNEQFF
>TRBJ2-7|few|TRBV20-1|TRBD2
TGCAGTGCTAAGACTAGCGGGCACGAGCAGTACTTC
CSAKTSGHEQYF
>TRBJ2-3|-|TRBV5-5|TRBD2
TGTGCCAGCAGCCCTACACCGGGACTAATGGATACGCAGTATTTT
CASSPTPGLMDTQYF
>TRBJ2-3|few|TRBV20-1|-
TGCAGTGCTAGAGACGGGATAGATACGCAGTATTTT
CSARDGIDTQYF
>TRBJ2-5|few|TRBV18|TRBD1
TGTGCCAGCTCACGCGAGGGAGACAGGGTCGAAGAGACCCAGTACTTC
CASSREGDRVEETQYF
>TRBJ2-1|few|TRBV19|TRBD2
TGTGCCAGCCAGGTAGCGGGAGGGTACAATGAGCAGTTCTTC
CASQVAGGYNEQFF
>TRBJ2-7|few|TRBV20-1|-
TGCAGTGCTCAGGGTTGGCCGCCTTACGAGCAGTACTTC
CSAQGWPPYEQYF
>TRBJ2-5|-|TRBV20-1|-
TGCAGTGCTACCCCTAAGGTTACCCAGTACTTC
CSATPKVTQYF
>TRBJ2-1|-|TRBV7-2|-
TGTGCCAGCAGCTTAGAGATAGCCACCCTGTATCATGAGCAGTTCTTC
CASSLEIATLYHEQFF
>TRBJ2-7|few|TRBV28|-
TGTGCCAGCAGTATCCCATCCCGTCCCTACGAGCAGTACTTC
CASSIPSRPYEQYF
>TRBJ2-3|-|TRBV7-9|-
TGTGCCAGCAGCCCGTCGGACCGCACAGATACGCAGTATTTT
CASSPSDRTDTQYF
>TRBJ2-3|few|TRBV28|TRBD2
TGTGCCAGCAGTCCCCGGATAGCGGGAGAGATAGATACGCAGTATTTT
CASSPRIAGEIDTQYF
>TRBJ2-5|few|TRBV18|TRBD1
TGTGCCAGCTCACCGGACAGGGCGGAGACCCAGTACTTC
CASSPDRAETQYF
>TRBJ2-2|-|TRBV7-2|-
TGTGCCAGCAGCCCCCGAGCTGTCACCGGGGAGCTGTTTTTT
CASSPRAVTGELFF
>TRBJ2-2|few|TRBV7-2|-
TGTGCCAGCAGCTCCGTCGCGGGCACCGGGGAGCTGTTTTTT
CASSSVAGTGELFF